This TCR beta chain was identified in a study of neurological immune-mediated disorders. Findings and limits, study-wide: HTLV-1-associated myelopathy showed the most TCR clonal expansion; multiple sclerosis the least, below healthy controls.

TCRdb passed the 5' RACE reads through MiXCR, listing each CDR3 protein once. Here the sample spans about 27,000 distinct CDR3 sequences, about 3.5% being singletons. The table lists this clonotype with many counts. Its matching antigen is unknown. The specimen was PBMCs. This clonotype was obtained from a woman in her 30s with multiple sclerosis.

CDR3 nucleotides: TGCAGTGCTAGATCCAATACCGGGACCTGGAGCAATCAGCCCCAGCATTTT. Translated, it gives CSARSNTGTWSNQPQHF. V and J are TRBV20-1 and TRBJ1-5; TRBD1 is a possible D gene (5 bases). This CDR3 contains 17 residues. Germline CDR1 and CDR2: DFQATT and SNEGSKA (reference sequence). V was pared by 2 bases and J by 1 base, with 18 bases between.